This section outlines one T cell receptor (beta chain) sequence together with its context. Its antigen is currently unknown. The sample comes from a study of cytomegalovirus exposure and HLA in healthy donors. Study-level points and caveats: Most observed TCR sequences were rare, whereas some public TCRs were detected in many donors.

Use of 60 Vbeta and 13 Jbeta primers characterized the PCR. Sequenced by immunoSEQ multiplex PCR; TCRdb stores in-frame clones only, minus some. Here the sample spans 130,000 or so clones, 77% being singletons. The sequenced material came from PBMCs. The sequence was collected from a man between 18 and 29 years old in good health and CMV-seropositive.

The CDR3 protein is CASSEGTVSYQPQHF. The CDR3 DNA follows: TGTGCCAGCAGTGAAGGGACAGTTTCTTATCAGCCCCAGCATTTT. The chain joins TRBV6-1 to TRBJ1-5; maybe TRBD1 (6 bases). The V end lost 1 base, the J end lost 5 bases, and 12 bases lay between the germline ends. The CDR3 has 15 residues. Per the germline V gene, CDR1 is MNHNS and CDR2 is SASEGT.